This entry concerns a single T cell receptor beta chain. TCRdb's table, derived via immunoSEQ multiplex PCR, lists solely in-frame clones and lacks some. The data show 25,000 to 30,000 clones, roughly 92% seen once. The CDR3 length is 14 residues. CDR1 and CDR2 from the germline V gene are SGHNT and YYREEE (reference sequence). V shed 4 bases and J shed 1 base, with 11 bases lying between them. Time point reported: newly diagnosed, previously untreated cHL patient sample. The record originates from a study of PD-1 blockade in classical Hodgkin lymphoma. This clonotype was sampled from a human donor with classical Hodgkin lymphoma. The chain has TRBV5-4 and TRBJ1-1; D unresolved. The sequenced sample consisted of peripheral blood mononuclear cells (PBMCs). The CDR3 is CASSEKKGNTEAFF. The CDR3 DNA reads TGTGCCAGCAGCGAGAAGAAGGGGAACACTGAAGCTTTCTTT.